Listed here are 13 T cell receptor beta chains from one sample, sequenced in a study of cytomegalovirus exposure and HLA in healthy donors (TCRdb year 2017). Library creation used the immunoSEQ multiplex PCR assay. For the multiplex PCR, a mixture combining 60 forward primers for TCR Vbeta segments and 13 reverse primers for TCR Jbeta segments was used. TCRdb mirrors the immuneACCESS table, restricted to in-frame sequences. Some clones are absent from its copies; in checked studies, under half trace to an unresolved V gene, and the reason for the others is unknown. The sample profile shows more than 90,000 clones; about four fifths of them were found once. In total, the top ten clones hold 1.9% of the sample. Sequenced material: PBMCs. All receptors derive from a woman between 40 and 50 years old in good health and CMV-seronegative.

This clone was seen just once. The chain combines TRBV5-8 with TRBJ2-1; 8 bases line up with TRBD1. V was clipped by 2 bases and J by 9 bases; unmatched bases: 4. The CDR3 sequence is 13 residues long. Germline CDR1 is SGHTS and CDR2 is YDEGEE. CDR3 coding DNA: TGTGCCAGCAGCTTACAGGGGGGCACTGAGCAGTTCTTC. Protein sequence: CASSLQGGTEQFF.

J is TRBJ1-4 and V is TRBV6-5; 7 bases map to TRBD1. V shed 4 bases, J shed 0 bases, and the junction held 2 bases outside the gene matches. In germline, CDR1 is MNHEY, CDR2 SVGAGI. The CDR3 runs to 15 residues. The CDR3 protein is CASSSGGATNEKLFF. The DNA of the CDR3 is TGTGCCAGCAGTTCAGGGGGTGCAACTAATGAAAAACTGTTTTTT.

V is TRBV29-1 and J is TRBJ2-7, with 7 bases aligning to TRBD1. V shed 0 bases, J shed 0 bases, and the junction held 2 bases outside the gene matches. The CDR3 totals 14 residues. The germline V gene has CDR1 SQVTM and CDR2 ANQGSEA. The CDR3 spells CSVEEDRDSYEQYF. The CDR3 region has the DNA TGCAGCGTTGAAGAAGACAGGGACTCCTACGAGCAGTACTTC.

The V gene is TRBV7-9, the J gene TRBJ2-3; 9 bases fit TRBD2. Germline CDR1 SEHNR, CDR2 FQNEAQ (reference sequence). The CDR3 has 14 amino acids. Unmatched junction bases numbered 2, after V lost 6 bases and J lost 1 base. The CDR3, as DNA: TGTGCCAGCAGTCCTAGCGGGGGCACAGATACGCAGTATTTT. It specifies CASSPSGGTDTQYF.

The genes are TRBV9 and TRBJ2-7; D is perhaps TRBD1 (6 bases). This CDR3 region has 14 residues. Per germline, CDR1 SGDLS and CDR2 YYNGEE. Trimming cost V 0 bases and J 4 bases, with 11 bases left between them. CDR3 amino acids: CASSVGAGVYEQYF. DNA of the CDR3: TGTGCCAGCAGCGTAGGAGCAGGGGTTTACGAGCAGTACTTC.

The CDR3 is CARSLGLREETQYF. The CDR3 nucleotides read TGTGCCAGAAGCTTGGGACTAAGGGAAGAGACCCAGTACTTC. The chain uses TRBV5-3 and TRBJ2-5; D perhaps matches TRBD2 (5 bases). TRBV5-3 carries the ORF label, with uncertain function. The CDR3 is 14 residues long. With 0 bases removed from V and 3 bases from J, the gap between germline ends came to 9 bases.

J is TRBJ1-1 and V is TRBV4-2; D is possibly TRBD1 (5 bases). Germline V lookup: CDR1 LGHNA, CDR2 YNFKEQ. The CDR3 extends over 16 amino acids. V dropped 4 bases and J dropped 5 bases, with 20 bases sitting between them. The DNA for the CDR3 is TGTGCCAGCAGCCCCATTCGACCAGGGTCACGAACTGAAGCTTTCTTT. Translating it yields CASSPIRPGSRTEAFF.

The chain has TRBV6-6 and TRBJ1-2; 7 nucleotides line up with TRBD1. Germline CDR1 is MNHNY and CDR2 is SVGAGI (reference sequence). Germline trimming cut 3 bases from V and 3 bases from J; bases unmatched to any gene: 10. The CDR3 consists of 16 residues. This chain's CDR3 is CASSYSSEGADYGYTF. In nucleotides, the CDR3 is TGTGCCAGCAGTTATTCGTCAGAGGGGGCCGACTATGGCTACACCTTC.

The V and J genes are TRBV30 and TRBJ1-5; D remains ambiguous. Germline CDR1 is GTSNPN and CDR2 is SVGIG (reference sequence). The CDR3 loop spans 13 amino acids. V was clipped by 3 bases and J by 2 bases, with 8 bases between them. The CDR3 is CAWSRRGNQPQHF. The CDR3 bases are TGTGCCTGGAGCAGGAGGGGCAATCAGCCCCAGCATTTT.

This clone appeared once. A junction end diverges from the germline sequence, so it may reflect a read error. The chain is built from TRBV28 and TRBJ1-1; maybe TRBD1 (6 bases). Germline CDR1 MDHEN, CDR2 SYDVKM. The CDR3 spans 14 residues. This chain's CDR3 is CASGTGTLNTEAFF. The CDR3 nucleotides are TGTGCCAGCGGAACAGGGACCTTGAACACTGAGGCTTTCTTT.

V usage is TRBV4-3 and J usage is TRBJ1-5, with D perhaps TRBD1 (6 bases). The ends were cut back, 4 bases at V and 4 bases at J, with 11 bases in the middle. Germline lookup yields CDR1 LGHNA and CDR2 YSLEER. The CDR3 is made up of 14 amino acids. The CDR3 DNA reads TGCGCCAGCAGCCTGAACAGGGATAATCAGCCCCAGCATTTT. Translated: CASSLNRDNQPQHF.

The chain carries TRBV30 and TRBJ1-4; D perhaps matches TRBD1 (5 bases). This CDR3 region has 14 residues. The germline CDR1 and CDR2 sequences are GTSNPN and SVGIG (reference sequence). V was shortened by 0 bases and J by 7 bases, with 12 bases between the two germline ends. CDR3 DNA sequence: TGTGCCTGGAGTGTAACCAGGGTAATTGAAAAACTGTTTTTT. Amino acids: CAWSVTRVIEKLFF.

J is TRBJ2-5 and V is TRBV4-1, with a possible D match to TRBD2 (5 bases). The CDR3 spans 14 residues. V lost 3 bases and J lost 4, with 12 bases in between. In germline, CDR1 is MGHRA, CDR2 YSYEKL. The CDR3 is CASSHGLNTETQYF. In DNA, the CDR3 is TGCGCCAGCAGCCACGGACTCAACACAGAGACCCAGTACTTC.